This TCR beta chain was captured in a study of response to subunit inactivated influenza vaccine (dated by TCRdb to 2016 to 2019). Background on the whole study: Deep quantitative profiling of the T cell receptor repertoire was used in the study to follow responses to a trivalent subunit inactivated influenza vaccine.

The method behind the library was RT-PCR. The data were produced on an Illumina HiSeq 2500. TCRdb took the public reads, trimmed them with fastp at Q25, ran MiXCR for clone calling and kept in-frame beta chains. Duplicate CDR3 protein sequences are folded into a single record with the most common DNA and genes. This sample gives around 650,000 distinct CDR3 sequences in total; less than 20% of them show up just once. The ten top clones hold 11% of the sample. Points on this clonotype: Its antigen is unknown. No quality values exist for individual bases; no much larger clone is one base distant.

The paper as a whole reports these results and caveats: It was suggested by the authors that each seasonal influenza vaccination may recruit only a limited number of new T cells.

This specimen consisted of PBMCs from blood, obtained roughly 12 days after vaccination. This clonotype was obtained from a man aged 50-60 years who received an inactivated influenza vaccine. Donor details come from another sample of the same person, matched by shared clones.

The DNA reads TGTGCCGCCCAGGAGGACAGCACTGAAGCTTTCTTT. This gives the protein CAAQEDSTEAFF. The V and J segments used are TRBV2 and TRBJ1-1, and the D gene may be TRBD1, 6 bases matching. Counted from cysteine to phenylalanine, this CDR3 has 12 amino acids. Kept here is only the CDR3 DNA, which spans 36 bases and is read in frame from base 1. CDR1 and CDR2 are drawn from the germline V gene: SNHLY, FYNNEI. V is reduced by 11 bases and J by 4 bases, leaving a spacing of 14 bases between them.